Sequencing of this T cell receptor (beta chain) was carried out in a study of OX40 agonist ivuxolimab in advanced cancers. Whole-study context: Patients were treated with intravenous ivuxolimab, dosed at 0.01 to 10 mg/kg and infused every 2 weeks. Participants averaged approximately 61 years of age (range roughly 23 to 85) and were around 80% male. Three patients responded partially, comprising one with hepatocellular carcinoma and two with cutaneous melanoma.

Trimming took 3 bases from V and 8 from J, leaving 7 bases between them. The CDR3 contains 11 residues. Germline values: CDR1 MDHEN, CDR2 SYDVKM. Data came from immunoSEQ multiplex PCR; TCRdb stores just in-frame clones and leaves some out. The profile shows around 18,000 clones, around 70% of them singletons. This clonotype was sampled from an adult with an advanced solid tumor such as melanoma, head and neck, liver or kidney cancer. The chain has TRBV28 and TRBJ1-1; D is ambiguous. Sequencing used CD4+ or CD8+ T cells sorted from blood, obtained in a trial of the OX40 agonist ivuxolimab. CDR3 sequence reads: CASSFAPEAFF. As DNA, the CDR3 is TGTGCCAGCAGTTTTGCCCCGGAAGCTTTCTTT.